The 11 T cell receptor beta chains below were found in one sample sequenced in a study of T cell repertoires in cytomegalovirus infection. Each CDR3 protein is one row after TCRdb ran MiXCR on the reads. Among fewer than 200,000 distinct CDR3 sequences listed, 8% to 10% were seen once. Sequenced material: PBMCs. The receptors derive from a human donor in good health (CMV status not recorded). Some clones in this sample may be carry-over from other donors' samples.

This chain connects TRBV2 to TRBJ2-7; 8 positions match TRBD2. J was trimmed by 4 bases and V by 5 bases; bases with no gene match: 7. Per germline, CDR1 SNHLY and CDR2 FYNNEI. The CDR3 length is 14 residues. The chain's CDR3 is CASSPRGGIYEQYF. In DNA, the CDR3 is TGTGCCAGCAGTCCCCGGGGGGGAATTTACGAGCAGTACTTC.

The table lists this clonotype with a few counts. The chain combines TRBV6-2 or TRBV6-3 with TRBJ1-1; 8 nucleotides line up with TRBD1. The V segment lost 6 bases and the J segment 4 bases; nucleotides outside the gene matches: 13. Germline CDR1 MNHEY, CDR2 SVGEGT. The CDR3 has 16 amino acids. DNA of the CDR3: TGTGCCAGCAGCCGAGGAACAGGGGGAGCTATCACTGAAGCTTTCTTT. This gives the protein CASSRGTGGAITEAFF.

This clonotype was counted a few times. V is TRBV28 and J is TRBJ2-7; 8 bases fit TRBD2. This CDR3 has 14 residues. Per the germline V gene, CDR1 is MDHEN and CDR2 is SYDVKM. V shed 3 bases, J shed 3 bases, and the junction held 4 bases outside the gene matches. CDR3 amino acids: CASSFLAGGYEQYF. The CDR3 DNA is TGTGCCAGCAGTTTCCTAGCGGGCGGCTACGAGCAGTACTTC.

V and J are TRBV29-1 and TRBJ2-1; TRBD2 is a possible D gene (6 bases). Per the germline V gene, CDR1 is SQVTM and CDR2 is ANQGSEA. V was cut by 4 bases and J by 7 bases, with 11 bases left in between. CDR3 length equals 12 residues. For the CDR3, the DNA is TGCAGCGTTGCCGAAGGGAGGAATGAGCAGTTCTTC. Protein sequence: CSVAEGRNEQFF.

Ten or more counts support this clonotype. V and J are TRBV7-2 and TRBJ2-2; no firm D call. Germline values: CDR1 SGHTA, CDR2 FQGNSA. Trimming removed 5 bases at V and 3 bases at J, with 13 bases between. The CDR3 length is 15 residues. This CDR3 is CASSRPRSHTGELFF. For the CDR3, the DNA is TGTGCCAGCAGCCGTCCCCGGAGCCACACCGGGGAGCTGTTTTTT.

This clonotype has a count of ten or more. The DNA of the CDR3 is TGCAGTGCTGGACTTCAAGAGACCCAGTACTTC. Protein product: CSAGLQETQYF. The rearrangement uses TRBV29-1 and TRBJ2-5, with D perhaps matching TRBD2 (5 bases). This CDR3 region has 11 residues. Per the germline V gene, CDR1 is SQVTM and CDR2 is ANQGSEA.

This clonotype has a count of ten or more. The rearrangement links TRBV6-2 or TRBV6-3 to TRBJ2-1; D unresolved. V dropped 5 bases and J dropped 0 bases, with 11 bases sitting between them. From germline, CDR1 is MNHEY and CDR2 SVGEGT. The CDR3 contains 15 residues. The CDR3: CASSHLPSSYNEQFF. The CDR3 DNA sequence: TGTGCCAGCAGTCACCTCCCTAGCTCCTACAATGAGCAGTTCTTC.

V and J are TRBV29-1 and TRBJ1-2; 8 bases agree with TRBD1. V gave up 6 bases and J gave up 1 base; unmatched junction bases: 4. Germline V lookup: CDR1 SQVTM, CDR2 ANQGSEA. The CDR3 runs 13 residues. CDR3 region: CSVGQGLNYGYTF. The CDR3, as DNA: TGCAGCGTAGGACAGGGACTTAACTATGGCTACACCTTC.

There are many counts of this clonotype. This chain links TRBV10-3 with TRBJ2-5; D is unclear. Germline V gene lookup returns CDR1 ENHRY and CDR2 SYGVKD. V was pared by 6 bases and J by 5 bases, with 13 bases between. The CDR3 is made up of 13 amino acids. The CDR3 region has the DNA TGTGCCATCAGGCCCCCTGGCTGGGAGACCCAGTACTTC. It translates to CAIRPPGWETQYF.

The chain's CDR3 is CASSSPVLQHF. In DNA form, the CDR3 reads TGTGCCAGCAGTTCCCCAGTTCTCCAGCATTTT. This chain links TRBV28 with TRBJ1-5; the D is unclear. The CDR3 is 11 residues long. The germline gives CDR1 MDHEN, CDR2 SYDVKM. V lost 4 bases and J 12 bases, leaving 10 bases between the germline ends.

This clonotype was observed at least ten times. The chain joins TRBV6-1 to TRBJ2-7; D is undetermined. Per the germline V gene, CDR1 is MNHNS and CDR2 is SASEGT. The CDR3 length is 14 residues. V lost 4 bases and J 2 bases, leaving 12 bases between the germline ends. The CDR3 DNA follows: TGTGCCAGCAGTGGGGGAAGGGTCCCCTACGAGCAGTACTTC. This codes for CASSGGRVPYEQYF.